This T cell receptor beta chain was found in a study of a mutant IDH1 vaccine in newly diagnosed glioma. Study information: During weeks 1, 3, 5, 7, 11, 15, 19 and 23, patients received eight vaccinations. Overall study results and limits: The authors found pseudoprogression apparently unrelated to changes in top peripheral T cell clonotypes.

Per germline, CDR1 LNHNV and CDR2 YYDKDF (reference sequence). V gave up 0 bases and J gave up 2 bases, with 10 bases separating them. This CDR3 has 15 residues. A note on this clone: The antigen remains unidentified.

The protocol was immunoSEQ multiplex PCR, while the TCRdb copy is restricted to in-frame clones and leaves out a portion. This table holds around 56,000 clones, around 80% found once. Time point of the sample: week 23, last vaccination. All doses held 300 ug of mutant IDH1 20-mer peptide, with topical imiquimod. This receptor was taken from a woman in her thirties or forties with glioma. Some clones in this sample may be carry-over from other donors' samples. The rearrangement uses TRBV15 and TRBJ1-2; D not resolved. Source: PBMCs, taken from a glioma patient whose treatment included an IDH1 peptide vaccine. DNA of the CDR3: TGTGCCACCAGCAGAGAAGGGAGTTTAAACTATGGCTACACCTTC. This codes for CATSREGSLNYGYTF.